Each of the 19 T cell receptor beta chains below was sequenced from the same sample in a study of blood T cell repertoires in COVID-19. Libraries were prepared by immunoSEQ multiplex PCR; TCRdb keeps only in-frame clonotypes and omits some of them. The data contain some 190,000 clones, about nine tenths of them singletons. Sequenced: peripheral blood. The receptors here all came from a man aged 18 to 35 with active or convalescent COVID-19.

The V gene is TRBV4-2, the J gene TRBJ2-6; possible D gene TRBD1, 5 bases. The germline V and J ends were trimmed by 0 bases and 4 bases, with 10 bases remaining between them. The germline V gene encodes CDR1 LGHNA and CDR2 YNFKEQ. CDR3 length equals 16 residues. The CDR3 DNA reads as TGTGCCAGCAGCCAAGACAGGGCGACCGGGGCCAACGTCCTGACTTTC. Protein sequence: CASSQDRATGANVLTF.

The chain has TRBV12-5 and TRBJ2-7, with D possibly being TRBD2 (5 bases). Germline V lookup: CDR1 LGHNT, CDR2 FRNRAP. The CDR3 loop spans 17 amino acids. Trimming removed 0 bases from V and 3 bases from J, with 18 bases in between. CDR3 DNA sequence: TGTGCTAGTGGTTTGGTACCGCGGGTCGCCGGGGTCTACGAGCAGTACTTC. Translation gives CASGLVPRVAGVYEQYF.

This chain uses TRBV7-2 with TRBJ1-5; D unclear. CDR1 is SGHTA and CDR2 is FQGNSA in the germline V gene. CDR3 length equals 15 residues. V shed 5 bases and J shed 4 bases, with 15 bases lying between them. CDR3 in amino acids: CASSLGPGFNQPQHF. The CDR3 DNA sequence: TGTGCCAGCAGCCTTGGGCCGGGATTTAATCAGCCCCAGCATTTT.

This clone was seen only a few times. V usage is TRBV5-6 and J usage is TRBJ2-1; TRBD2 is a possible D gene (6 bases). The V end lost 3 bases, the J end lost 3 bases, and 13 bases lay between the germline ends. The CDR3 consists of 15 residues. The germline V gene encodes CDR1 SGHDT and CDR2 YYEEEE. The DNA of the CDR3 is TGTGCCAGCAGCTATGAGCGGGCCGACTACAATGAGCAGTTCTTC. This codes for CASSYERADYNEQFF. Drawing the rest from reference TRBV5-6 and TRBJ2-1, the complete variable domain is DAGVTQSPTHLIKTRGQQVTLRCSPKSGHDTVSWYQQALGQGPQFIFQYYEEEERQRGNFPDRFSGHQFPNYSSELNVNALLLGDSALYLCASSYERADYNEQFFGPGTRLTVL.

The chain has TRBV12-3 or TRBV12-4 and TRBJ1-2; perhaps TRBD1 as D (5 bases). CDR3 length: 13 residues. Trimming shortened V by 6 bases and J by 7 bases, and 15 bases separated the two germline ends. The CDR3 DNA reads TGTGCCAGCAGGGGTGGCCCCGGGGGTGGCTACACCTTC. Translating gives CASRGGPGGGYTF.

The chain is built from TRBV24-1 and TRBJ2-2, with D tentatively TRBD1 (7 bases). Per the germline V gene, CDR1 is KGHDR and CDR2 is SFDVKD. V gave up 5 bases and J gave up 6 bases, with 18 bases separating them. This CDR3 has 16 amino acids. CDR3 in amino acids: CATSVGGRGVAGELFF. The CDR3 coding sequence is TGTGCCACCAGTGTAGGGGGCAGGGGGGTCGCCGGGGAGCTGTTTTTT.

This clone has just a few counts. V is TRBV7-2 and J is TRBJ2-5, with a possible D match to TRBD1 (6 bases). V lost 3 bases and J 2 bases, leaving 10 bases between the germline ends. CDR1 is SGHTA, CDR2 FQGNSA, per germline. This CDR3 has 14 amino acids. In nucleotides, the CDR3 is TGTGCCAGCAGCTTCGACGGACAGCAAGAGACCCAGTACTTC. This encodes CASSFDGQQETQYF.

The rearrangement joins TRBV6-5 to TRBJ1-2, with 8 bases identical to TRBD1. CDR1 and CDR2 from the germline V gene are MNHEY and SVGAGI. Trimming took 6 bases from V and 5 from J; bases not matched to a gene: 5. This CDR3 is 13 amino acids long. CDR3 protein: CASSRGTGYGYTF. In nucleotides, the CDR3 is TGTGCCAGCAGCCGCGGGACAGGTTATGGCTACACCTTC.

V and J are TRBV4-2 and TRBJ1-5; D may be TRBD1 (5 bases). The CDR3 is made up of 16 amino acids. Trimming cost V 4 bases and J 5 bases, with 18 bases left between them. Germline V gene lookup returns CDR1 LGHNA and CDR2 YNFKEQ. The DNA of the CDR3 is TGTGCCAGCAGCCTAAACCAAGGGGCAGCAGATCAGCCCCAGCATTTT. It encodes CASSLNQGAADQPQHF.

This chain links TRBV27 with TRBJ1-6, with TRBD1 identical over 10 bases. The V segment lost 6 bases and the J segment 7 bases; nucleotides outside the gene matches: 6. This CDR3 is 15 amino acids long. Germline CDR1 reads MNHEY; CDR2 reads SMNVEV (reference sequence). The CDR3 loop is CASRTGGAWNSPLHF. CDR3 nucleotides: TGTGCCAGCAGGACAGGGGGCGCTTGGAATTCACCCCTCCACTTT.

V is TRBV19 and J is TRBJ1-2; the D gene is possibly TRBD1 (5 bases). V lost 4 bases and J lost 9, with 12 bases in between. The length of the CDR3 is 12 residues. Germline V gives CDR1 LNHDA, CDR2 SQIVND (reference sequence). This CDR3 is CASSTQGTRYTF. The DNA of the CDR3 is TGTGCCAGTAGTACCCAGGGTACCCGCTACACCTTC. Variable domain in full (rest from reference TRBV19 and TRBJ1-2): DGGITQSPKYLFRKEGQNVTLSCEQNLNHDAMYWYRQDPGQGLRLIYYSQIVNDFQKGDIAEGYSVSREKKESFPLTVTSAQKNPTAFYLCASSTQGTRYTFGSGTRLTVV.

The J gene is TRBJ2-2, the V gene TRBV6-2 or TRBV6-3, with 12 bases lining up with TRBD2. Looked up from germline, CDR1 is MNHEY and CDR2 is SVGEGT. The CDR3 covers 15 residues. V was clipped by 5 bases and J by 4 bases; unmatched bases: 2. CDR3 sequence: CASSPTSGSTGELFF. CDR3 nucleotides: TGTGCCAGCAGTCCGACTAGCGGGAGCACCGGGGAGCTGTTTTTT.

The genes are TRBV9 and TRBJ2-7; 7 bases agree with TRBD1. V lost 4 bases and J lost 2; bases outside the gene matches: 9. This CDR3 region has 15 residues. The germline gives CDR1 SGDLS, CDR2 YYNGEE. The CDR3 spells CASSLGLDRPYEQYF. The CDR3 coding sequence is TGTGCCAGCAGCCTAGGGCTGGACAGGCCCTACGAGCAGTACTTC.

The CDR3 region is CASSIPDRGNSPLHF. In nucleotides, the CDR3 is TGTGCCAGCAGTATTCCGGACAGGGGTAATTCACCCCTCCACTTT. The chain is built from TRBV28 and TRBJ1-6; TRBD1 matches 9 bases. The CDR3 contains 15 residues. Germline V gene lookup returns CDR1 MDHEN and CDR2 SYDVKM. V lost 5 bases, J lost 6 bases, and 5 bases stayed unmatched.

The V and J genes are TRBV7-8 and TRBJ1-2; D perhaps matches TRBD1 (6 bases). Per the germline V gene, CDR1 is SGHVS and CDR2 is FQNEAQ. V lost 5 bases to trimming and J lost 6 bases, with 22 bases between them. The length of the CDR3 is 16 residues. CDR3 in DNA: TGTGCCAGCAGCGAGATGACCCCGGCAGGGGCTGATGGCTACACCTTC. Amino acids: CASSEMTPAGADGYTF.

This clone appeared a single time. The chain carries TRBV15 and TRBJ1-1, with TRBD1 as a possible D gene (6 bases). There are 13 residues in the CDR3. V was trimmed by 0 bases and J by 5 bases, leaving 7 bases between them. Germline V gives CDR1 LNHNV, CDR2 YYDKDF (reference sequence). This chain's CDR3 is CATSREGATEAFF. CDR3 nucleotide sequence: TGTGCCACCAGCAGAGAGGGGGCTACTGAAGCTTTCTTT.

The chain is built from TRBV29-1 and TRBJ2-7; 9 bases are a match to TRBD2. The V gene end was trimmed by 6 bases and the J gene end by 4 bases; junction bases not matched to a gene: 13. Germline V gives CDR1 SQVTM, CDR2 ANQGSEA. The CDR3 is 15 amino acids. DNA for the CDR3: TGCAGCGTGGGCTATAGCGGGAGCAATCAGTACGAGCAGTACTTC. Translating it yields CSVGYSGSNQYEQYF.

V is TRBV24-1 and J is TRBJ1-5; 8 positions match TRBD1. With V trimmed by 5 bases and J by 0 bases, 8 bases remained unmatched. The CDR3 loop spans 17 amino acids. Germline CDR1 reads KGHDR; CDR2 reads SFDVKD. CDR3 DNA: TGTGCCACCAGTGCCGGGACAGGACCGTTTAGCAATCAGCCCCAGCATTTT. Translating gives CATSAGTGPFSNQPQHF.

This chain links TRBV4-1 with TRBJ1-2, with D possibly TRBD1 on 5 matching bases. From germline, CDR1 is MGHRA and CDR2 YSYEKL. The ends were cut back, 2 bases at V and 0 bases at J, with 10 bases in the middle. This CDR3 comprises 15 residues. The CDR3 DNA reads TGCGCCAGCAGCCAATTGTACAGGACTAACTATGGCTACACCTTC. Encoded protein: CASSQLYRTNYGYTF.